This T cell receptor beta chain was recovered during a study of cytomegalovirus exposure and HLA in healthy donors. Overall study findings and caveats: Based on reports, TCR beta sequences accurately predicted HLA-A and HLA-B alleles for most subjects.

The count of this clone is one. The antigen is not known. The identical CDR3 is also encoded by other nucleotide sequences in the sample. Primers: 60 Vbeta forward and 13 Jbeta reverse. Here immunoSEQ multiplex PCR was the method, and the copy in TCRdb shows in-frame clones only, minus some. The sample includes 250,000 or so clones, around 90% of them seen just once. V lost 0 bases, J lost 1 base, and 8 bases lay in between. Germline CDR1 is SGDLS and CDR2 is YYNGEE. The CDR3 spans 15 residues. This receptor was obtained from a girl aged 2 to 10 in good health and CMV-seronegative. The chain links TRBV9 to TRBJ2-1, with no clear D. The specimen sequenced was PBMCs. The CDR3 DNA reads TGTGCCAGCAGCGTAGCTCCAGGTTCCTACAATGAGCAGTTCTTC. Translation gives CASSVAPGSYNEQFF. Full variable domain (missing parts from reference TRBV9 and TRBJ2-1): DSGVTQTPKHLITATGQRVTLRCSPRSGDLSVYWYQQSLDQGLQFLIQYYNGEERAKGNILERFSAQQFPDLHSELNLSSLELGDSALYFCASSVAPGSYNEQFFGPGTRLTVL.